The 10 T cell receptor beta chains reported below all come from one sample, sequenced in a study of naive and memory T cell subsets. Study-wide results and caveats: Especially in CD8 cells, naive repertoires contained a few larger clonotypes, possibly CD45RA-re-expressing memory cells.

Both TRBC1 and TRBC2 were covered by a beta constant-region primer of two equimolar oligonucleotides. The ligated cDNA underwent four PCR rounds using SP2 and nested alpha and beta constant-region primers. Using its own MiXCR run on the UMI-ligation and nested PCR reads, TCRdb lists one record per CDR3 protein. This table has approximately 150,000 distinct CDR3 sequences, 15% to 25% appearing once. Their recognized antigens are unknown. Sequencing was done on a sample of naive CD8+ T cells from blood. These receptors originate from a human donor in good health.

This clonotype occurred a few times. V is TRBV4-1 and J is TRBJ2-1; a weak D match, TRBD1 (5 bases). The CDR3 extends over 17 amino acids. Trimming pared 0 bases from V and 4 bases from J, leaving 16 bases between. Germline CDR1 reads MGHRA; CDR2 reads YSYEKL. As DNA, the CDR3 is TGCGCCAGCAGCCAAGATTCAGATATGTCAGGGTACAATGAGCAGTTCTTC. Translated: CASSQDSDMSGYNEQFF.

This clonotype turned up a few times. The chain links TRBV29-1 to TRBJ1-3; no firm D call. Germline V gene lookup returns CDR1 SQVTM and CDR2 ANQGSEA. The CDR3 is made up of 14 amino acids. The ends were cut back, 1 base at V and 3 bases at J, with 10 bases in the middle. This chain's CDR3 is CSVEAWAGGNTIYF. Here the CDR3 DNA reads TGCAGCGTTGAAGCCTGGGCCGGTGGAAACACCATATATTTT. Based on the CDR3 plus reference TRBV29-1 and TRBJ1-3, the full variable domain is SAVISQKPSRDICQRGTSLTIQCQVDSQVTMMFWYRQQPGQSLTLIATANQGSEATYESGFVIDKFPISRPNLTFSTLTVSNMSPEDSSIYLCSVEAWAGGNTIYFGEGSWLTVV.

This chain uses TRBV28 with TRBJ2-6, with D unresolved. Per the germline V gene, CDR1 is MDHEN and CDR2 is SYDVKM. The ends were cut back, 5 bases at V and 4 bases at J, with 6 bases in the middle. This CDR3 contains 13 residues. The CDR3 DNA is TGTGCCAGCAGTGAGTCCGGGGCCAACGTCCTGACTTTC. Its translation is CASSESGANVLTF. Full variable domain (rest looked up from reference TRBV28 and TRBJ2-6): DVKVTQSSRYLVKRTGEKVFLECVQDMDHENMFWYRQDPGLGLRLIYFSYDVKMKEKGDIPEGYSVSREKKERFSLILESASTNQTSMYLCASSESGANVLTFGAGSRLTVL.

This sequence joins TRBV29-1 and TRBJ2-7; 11 bases agree with TRBD2. CDR1 SQVTM and CDR2 ANQGSEA come from the germline V gene. This CDR3 is 15 amino acids long. V shed 6 bases, J shed 4 bases, and the junction held 11 bases outside the gene matches. CDR3 sequence reads: CSVRTPGTSGYEQYF. CDR3 in DNA: TGCAGCGTCAGAACCCCGGGGACTAGCGGTTACGAGCAGTACTTC.

This clonotype turned up a few times. The chain employs TRBV6-5 and TRBJ2-2, with TRBD1 matching 7 bases. Germline V gives CDR1 MNHEY, CDR2 SVGAGI. Trimming removed 6 bases from V and 3 bases from J; junction bases left unmatched: 7. The CDR3 consists of 15 residues. The CDR3 DNA is TGTGCCAGCAGATCCCGGGACAGCTACACCGGGGAGCTGTTTTTT. Translated: CASRSRDSYTGELFF.

This chain connects TRBV6-2 or TRBV6-3 to TRBJ2-1; 12 bases fit TRBD2. CDR3 length: 16 residues. Germline CDR1 MNHEY, CDR2 SVGEGT. Trimming at V came to 0 bases and at J to 4 bases, leaving 1 base not matched to a gene. In nucleotides, the CDR3 is TGTGCCAGCAGTTACTCGACTAGCGGGGGATACAATGAGCAGTTCTTC. It encodes CASSYSTSGGYNEQFF.

The rearrangement links TRBV4-3 to TRBJ2-7, with D perhaps matching TRBD2 (6 bases). With 6 bases removed from V and 2 bases from J, the gap between germline ends came to 17 bases. This CDR3 comprises 15 residues. Per the germline V gene, CDR1 is LGHNA and CDR2 is YSLEER. The CDR3 coding sequence is TGCGCCAGCAGTCCTCGGGAATGGGGGGCCTACGAGCAGTACTTC. The encoded protein is CASSPREWGAYEQYF.

This clonotype has more than one count but fewer than ten. This chain uses TRBV5-6 with TRBJ2-7, with D hard to call. Looked up from germline, CDR1 is SGHDT and CDR2 is YYEEEE. This CDR3 has 15 amino acids. The ends were cut back, 0 bases at V and 4 bases at J, with 14 bases in the middle. The CDR3 region has the DNA TGTGCCAGCAGCTTGGACCTCCGTGGAATGTACGAGCAGTACTTC. It codes for CASSLDLRGMYEQYF.

The genes are TRBV13 and TRBJ2-4; 9 positions agree with TRBD1. The CDR3 length is 15 residues. Germline CDR1 and CDR2: PRHDT and FYEKMQ (reference sequence). After removal of 5 bases from V and 4 bases from J, the junction contained 6 bases not matched to a gene. Written as DNA, the CDR3 is TGTGCCAGCAGCCTGGGACAGGGTGAGAAAAACATTCAGTACTTC. Its protein product is CASSLGQGEKNIQYF.

This clonotype was seen a handful of times. The chain has TRBV7-9 and TRBJ2-1; weak D call: TRBD2 (5 bases). The CDR3 loop spans 12 amino acids. The germline CDR1 and CDR2 sequences are SEHNR and FQNEAQ (reference sequence). V was trimmed by 5 bases and J by 5 bases, leaving 7 bases between them. For the CDR3, the DNA is TGTGCCAGCAGCGGGAGCAACAATGAGCAGTTCTTC. Its translation: CASSGSNNEQFF. Full variable domain (outside the CDR3, taken from reference TRBV7-9 and TRBJ2-1): DTGVSQNPRHKITKRGQNVTFRCDPISEHNRLYWYRQTLGQGPEFLTYFQNEAQLEKSRLLSDRFSAERPKGSFSTLEIQRTEQGDSAMYLCASSGSNNEQFFGPGTRLTVL.